Below, one T cell receptor beta chain is given with its context. Researchers prepared the TCRbeta library using unique molecular identifiers, the study reports. Via MiXCR, TCRdb re-called the PCR reads, giving one row per CDR3 protein. The sample includes around 360,000 distinct CDR3 sequences, over 9% seen only once; the top ten take about 2.3%. V lost 9 bases and J lost 0, with 10 bases in between. This CDR3 is 13 amino acids long. Germline V gives CDR1 KGHDR, CDR2 SFDVKD. The data belong to a study of T-cell reconstitution after alpha-beta-depleted transplantation in children. This receptor was obtained from a human donor who donated a stem cell graft to a child with acute lymphoblastic leukemia. The sequencing here drew on PBMCs from the stem cell graft donor, taken from the stem cell graft. The chain recombines TRBV24-1 with TRBJ1-1; D uncertain. CDR3 residues: CATRATVNTEAFF. The CDR3 DNA is TGTGCCACCCGCGCTACGGTGAACACTGAAGCTTTCTTT.